The text below deals with one T cell receptor (beta chain). This specimen belongs to a study of blood T cell repertoires in COVID-19. Turning to the study itself: Samples of COVID-19 (acute and convalescent) were obtained from the United States, Italy and Spain. T cells, B-cell-depleted T cells, or PBMCs provided the cDNA or gDNA that served as material.

In the authors' workflow: By means of reference gene primer amplification, nucleated cell counts were estimated. Only in-frame clones appear in the TCRdb table, and some are missing; sequencing was by immunoSEQ multiplex PCR. Clonal size and the V and J genes are those of that table, whereas D and trimming came from the DNA. Of 50,000 or so clones listed, 70% to 90% are singletons. V lost 4 bases and J 2 bases, leaving 19 bases between the germline ends. The V gene's germline CDR1 is KGHDR and CDR2 SFDVKD. The CDR3 runs to 18 residues. Source material: peripheral blood. The rearrangement links TRBV24-1 to TRBJ2-2, with D perhaps TRBD1 (7 bases). This TCR derives from a human donor in a cohort sampled during active COVID-19. This chain's CDR3 is CATSDSRAGTANTGELFF. The CDR3 region has the DNA TGTGCCACCAGTGACTCGAGGGCGGGGACAGCAAACACCGGGGAGCTGTTTTTT.